This T cell receptor (beta chain) was captured by sequencing in a study of beta chain features in type 1 diabetes. Findings and limits, study-wide: Among type 1 diabetes patients, VDJ junctions had fewer insertions and more deletions. TCRB CDR3 length was moderately but significantly reduced in all four CD4+ subsets of Type 1 diabetes patients.

This clone has more than one count but fewer than ten. The antigen remains unidentified. What was sequenced were expressed TCRB transcripts, since all of the isolated RNA had been reverse transcribed. Assay used: immunoSEQ multiplex PCR; TCRdb lists only in-frame clones, some missing. The data contain 130,000 or so clones, roughly 10% of them seen just once; the ten biggest clones take up 0.65% to 0.75%. V was cut by 4 bases and J by 2 bases, with 11 bases left in between. There are 14 residues in the CDR3. CDR1 is MDHEN and CDR2 is SYDVKM in the germline V gene. Sorting that relied on CD45RO/CCR7/CD25/CD127/CD95/CD27 yielded CD4+ naive, central memory, regulatory and stem cell-like memory cells.

This clonotype was sampled from a man aged 25-45 years with type 1 diabetes. The chain recombines TRBV28 with TRBJ1-1; a possible D gene is TRBD1 (6 bases). Sequenced: central memory CD4+ T cells from blood. The CDR3 spells CASSSTGDNTEAFF. CDR3 nucleotides: TGTGCCAGCAGTTCGACAGGCGATAACACTGAAGCTTTCTTT. Together with reference TRBV28 and TRBJ1-1, the CDR3 gives the full variable domain: DVKVTQSSRYLVKRTGEKVFLECVQDMDHENMFWYRQDPGLGLRLIYFSYDVKMKEKGDIPEGYSVSREKKERFSLILESASTNQTSMYLCASSSTGDNTEAFFGQGTRLTVV.